Presented here are 10 T cell receptor beta chains from one specimen sequenced in a study of yellow fever vaccine responses in identical twins. TCRdb used MiXCR to reprocess the RT-PCR reads, holding one entry per CDR3 protein. In the table there are 17,000 or so distinct CDR3 sequences, 65% to 85% of which are singletons. The input for sequencing was T cells from blood (PBMCs), unsorted or a sorted subset (not recorded which), taken before or after yellow fever vaccination (not recorded which). The source of these receptors is a woman in her late teens or twenties who received the yellow fever vaccine.

This clonotype was seen a few times. The chain uses TRBV10-3 and TRBJ2-1; D not resolved. Germline V lookup: CDR1 ENHRY, CDR2 SYGVKD. The V and J ends lost 2 bases and 1 base respectively, with 15 bases between them. CDR3 length equals 17 residues. The CDR3 DNA reads TGTGCCATCAGTGAGACCCTACAGCAGTGGTCCTACAATGAGCAGTTCTTC. Its protein product is CAISETLQQWSYNEQFF.

The chain couples TRBV7-9 to TRBJ2-2; D remains unclear. The CDR3 runs to 15 residues. CDR1 is SEHNR, CDR2 FQNEAQ, per germline (reference sequence). V lost 2 bases, J lost 0 bases, and 7 bases lay in between. CDR3 in amino acids: CASSLRQANTGELFF. DNA for the CDR3: TGTGCCAGCAGCTTACGGCAGGCGAACACCGGGGAGCTGTTTTTT.

The chain carries TRBV5-1 and TRBJ2-4; 11 bases map to TRBD1. After removal of 0 bases from V and 12 bases from J, the junction contained 8 bases not matched to a gene. Germline CDR1 and CDR2: SGHRS and YFSETQ. This CDR3 has 15 residues. The CDR3 reads CASSLEGQGAHNQYF. CDR3 bases: TGCGCCAGCAGCTTGGAAGGACAGGGGGCGCATAATCAGTACTTC. Together with reference TRBV5-1 and TRBJ2-4, the CDR3 gives the full variable domain: KAGVTQTPRYLIKTRGQQVTLSCSPISGHRSVSWYQQTPGQGLQFLFEYFSETQRNKGNFPGRFSGRQFSNSRSEMNVSTLELGDSALYLCASSLEGQGAHNQYFGAGTRLSVL.

CDR3 sequence reads: CASSSGPPGVYEQYV. In DNA form, the CDR3 reads TGTGCCAGCAGTTCGGGCCCCCCTGGGGTATATGAGCAGTACGTC. V gene TRBV11-2 combines with J gene TRBJ2-7, with D uncertain. V was cut by 6 bases and J by 7 bases, with 22 bases left in between. Germline V gene lookup returns CDR1 SGHAT and CDR2 FQNNGV. This CDR3 is 15 amino acids long.

The chain has TRBV9 and TRBJ1-3; D not certain. The CDR3 loop spans 14 amino acids. V lost 4 bases and J lost 0, with 8 bases in between. Germline V gene lookup returns CDR1 SGDLS and CDR2 YYNGEE. CDR3 in amino acids: CASSLTDSGNTIYF. In DNA form, the CDR3 reads TGTGCCAGCAGCCTCACAGACTCTGGAAACACCATATATTTT.

V gene TRBV5-4 combines with J gene TRBJ2-3, with D unclear. V gave up 0 bases and J gave up 4 bases, with 15 bases separating them. The CDR3 contains 16 residues. Germline CDR1 SGHNT, CDR2 YYREEE (reference sequence). The CDR3 here is CASSLAKGSSADTQYF. The CDR3 nucleotides read TGTGCCAGCAGCTTGGCAAAAGGTAGCTCCGCAGATACGCAGTATTTT.

Only one count was recorded for this clonotype. J is TRBJ2-7 and V is TRBV11-1; tentatively, D is TRBD2 (6 bases). Trimming cost V 4 bases and J 4 bases, with 11 bases left between them. This CDR3 spans 13 amino acids. Germline loops: CDR1 SGHAT, CDR2 FQDESV (reference sequence). The CDR3 is CASSSRDSYEQYV. For the CDR3, the DNA is TGTGCCAGCAGCTCCCGGGACTCATACGAGCAGTACGTC.

The rearrangement links TRBV7-8 to TRBJ2-5, with TRBD2 matching over 11 bases. The CDR3 consists of 19 residues. Germline-derived CDR1 and CDR2 are SGHVS and FQNEAQ. V was clipped by 2 bases and J by 5 bases; unmatched bases: 16. This CDR3 is CASSLRSASGGFLRETQYF. The CDR3 DNA reads TGTGCCAGCAGCTTACGATCAGCTAGCGGGGGGTTTCTGCGGGAGACCCAGTACTTC.

The J gene is TRBJ2-7, the V gene TRBV11-3, with D uncertain. With 2 bases removed from V and 3 bases from J, the gap between germline ends came to 8 bases. From germline, CDR1 is SGHNT and CDR2 YENEEA. This CDR3 is 13 amino acids long. This CDR3 reads CASSLILDYEQYF. The CDR3 nucleotides are TGTGCCAGCAGCTTAATCCTTGACTACGAGCAGTACTTC.

The rearrangement joins TRBV12-3 or TRBV12-4 to TRBJ1-5; D is unclear. This CDR3 region has 15 residues. The V end was cut by 6 bases, the J end by 4 bases, with 16 bases between. CDR3 sequence reads: CASSPTPGLNQPQHF. The CDR3 region has the DNA TGTGCCAGCAGCCCCACCCCGGGCCTAAATCAGCCCCAGCATTTT.